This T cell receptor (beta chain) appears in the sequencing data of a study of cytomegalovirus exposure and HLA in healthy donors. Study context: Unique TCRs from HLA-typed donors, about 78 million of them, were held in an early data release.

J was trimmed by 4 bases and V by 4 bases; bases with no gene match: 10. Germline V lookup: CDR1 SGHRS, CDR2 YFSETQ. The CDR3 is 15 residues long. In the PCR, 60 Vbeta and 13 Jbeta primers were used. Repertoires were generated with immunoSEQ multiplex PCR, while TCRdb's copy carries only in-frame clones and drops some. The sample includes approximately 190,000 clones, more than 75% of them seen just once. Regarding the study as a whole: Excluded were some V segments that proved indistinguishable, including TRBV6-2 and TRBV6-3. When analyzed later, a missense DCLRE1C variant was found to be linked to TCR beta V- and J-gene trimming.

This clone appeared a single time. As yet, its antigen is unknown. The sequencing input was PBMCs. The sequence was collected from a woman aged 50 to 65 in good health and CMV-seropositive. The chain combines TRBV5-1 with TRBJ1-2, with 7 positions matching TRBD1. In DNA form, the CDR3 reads TGCGCCAGCAGCACAGGACAGGACGAAGGCTATGGCTACACCTTC. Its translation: CASSTGQDEGYGYTF.